The entry below gives a single T cell receptor (beta chain) sequence along with its context. V shed 4 bases, J shed 7 bases, and the junction held 7 bases outside the gene matches. CDR1 and CDR2 (germline): SNHLY, FYNNEI. CDR3 length: 13 amino acids. This sample is part of a study of control samples from healthy donors and cancer patients. TCRdb's table, derived via immunoSEQ multiplex PCR, lists solely in-frame clones and lacks some. This sample has tens of thousands of clones; 82% occur once, and the top ten carry 20% to 25%. The source material was PBMCs. The rearrangement uses TRBV2 and TRBJ2-7, with 7 positions matching TRBD1. The sequence was obtained from a man aged 60 to 69 with colorectal cancer. This CDR3 is CASSGDRAREQYF. In DNA, the CDR3 is TGTGCCAGCAGTGGAGACAGGGCTAGGGAGCAGTACTTC.